The clone carrying this T cell receptor (beta chain) was observed once. What it binds is unknown. Different DNA sequences within this sample yield the same CDR3. This specimen belongs to a study of T cells in narcolepsy. Study findings and constraints: HCRT-specific and TRIB2-specific autoreactive clonotypes appeared among same-patient CSF and blood CD4+ clonotypes. Autoreactive clone sequences were missing from some blood memory CD4+ repertoires. Autoreactive clonotypes reportedly recurred in blood of same and different patients, not controls.

Losses at the gene ends were 3 bases for V and 7 bases for J; bases not matched to a gene: 3. The CDR3 has 14 amino acids. Germline V gene sequence: CDR1 SGHRS, CDR2 YFSETQ. The assay was immunoSEQ multiplex PCR, and TCRdb's table has in-frame clones only and misses some. The sample has over 40,000 clones, roughly 88% seen once. The chain couples TRBV5-1 to TRBJ2-1, with TRBD1 matching 11 bases. The receptor's source is a human donor with narcolepsy. Material: CD45RA- memory CD4+ T cells from PBMCs. The CDR3 coding sequence is TGCGCCAGCAGCTCGGGGACAGGGGGAAATGAGCAGTTCTTC. Its translation is CASSSGTGGNEQFF.